Listed below are T cell receptor beta chains from one sample, sequenced in a study of OX40 agonist ivuxolimab in advanced cancers. Data came from immunoSEQ multiplex PCR; TCRdb stores just in-frame clones and leaves some out. The table shows about 37,000 clones, with roughly 91% occurring only once. The sequencing here drew on CD4+ or CD8+ T cells sorted from blood, taken in a trial of the OX40 agonist ivuxolimab. Receptors originate from an adult with an advanced solid tumor such as melanoma, head and neck, liver or kidney cancer. CDR3s include the opening cysteine and the closing phenylalanine or tryptophan.

TRBJ2-7 | TRBV7-9 | CASSLDSARAALDF
TRBJ2-3 | TRBV6-1 | CASTGGTMADTQYF
TRBJ2-1 | TRBV13 | CASSPPEGGSSYNEQFF
TRBJ1-1 | TRBV5-1 | CASSRDGSNTEAFF
TRBJ2-5 | TRBV5-1 | CASSLQGFQETQYF
TRBJ2-7 | TRBV6-5 | CASSKGYEQYF
TRBJ2-1 | TRBV18 | CASSGGMTNEQFF
TRBJ2-7 | TRBV7-7 | CASSAGLASSYEQYF
TRBJ2-6 | TRBV4-3 | CASTTQQRRIGGANVLTF
TRBJ1-4 | TRBV13 | CASSLRRQGLANEKLFF